This T cell receptor beta chain originates from a study of blood T cell repertoires in COVID-19. For the study at large: T cells, B-cell-depleted T cells, or PBMCs supplied cDNA or gDNA.

There are 16 residues in the CDR3. The germline V and J ends were trimmed by 3 bases and 2 bases, with 14 bases remaining between them. Per germline, CDR1 ENHRY and CDR2 SYGVKD. In the original processing: It was from reference gene primer amplification that nucleated cell counts were estimated. The repertoire was sequenced with immunoSEQ multiplex PCR; TCRdb's copy has only in-frame clones and lacks some. From that table come the V and J calls and clone size; the DNA was used to work out D and trimming. The table includes some 53,000 clones, about 90% detected once. Sequencing was performed on peripheral blood. This rearrangement joins TRBV10-3 to TRBJ1-5, with D possibly TRBD1 on 5 matching bases. The receptor was derived from a human donor with active COVID-19. The donor label of this sample is uncertain. The CDR3 DNA reads as TGTGCCATCAGTGACGGGGGTCGGGGTGGCAATCAGCCCCAGCATTTT. This gives the protein CAISDGGRGGNQPQHF.